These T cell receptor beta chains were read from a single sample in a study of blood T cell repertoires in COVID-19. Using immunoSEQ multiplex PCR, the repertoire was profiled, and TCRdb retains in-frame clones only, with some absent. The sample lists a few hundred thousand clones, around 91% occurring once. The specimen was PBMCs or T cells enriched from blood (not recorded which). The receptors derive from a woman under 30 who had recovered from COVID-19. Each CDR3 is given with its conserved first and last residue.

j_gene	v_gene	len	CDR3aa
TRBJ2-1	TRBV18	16	CASSPSGTSSYNEQFF
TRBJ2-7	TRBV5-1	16	CASSLDVGGTPYEQYF
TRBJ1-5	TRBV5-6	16	CASSWGGHELNQPQHF
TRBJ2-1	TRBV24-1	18	CATSGLASGGPVQDEQFF
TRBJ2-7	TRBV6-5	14	CASSWGGSVYEQYF
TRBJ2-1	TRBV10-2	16	CASSGASGGLPHEQFF
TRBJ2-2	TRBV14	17	CASSQVTEDSNTGELFF
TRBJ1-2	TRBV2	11	CASSRGSGYTF
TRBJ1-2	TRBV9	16	CASSVGQGGPGYGYTF
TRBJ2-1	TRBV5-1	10	CASGGNEQFF
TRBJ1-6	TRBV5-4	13	CASSRQGNSPLHF
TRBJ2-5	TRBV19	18	CASSIARGLAGGRETQYF
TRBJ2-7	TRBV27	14	CASSLGGPSYEQYF
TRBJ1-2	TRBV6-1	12	CASSERAGSYTF
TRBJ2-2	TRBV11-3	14	CASSLSGNTGELFF
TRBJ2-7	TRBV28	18	CASNRLLLEGQPLSGQYF
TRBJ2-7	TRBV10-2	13	CASRLTDSYEQYF
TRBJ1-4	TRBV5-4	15	CASSFSPGVGEKLFF
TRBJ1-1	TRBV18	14	CASSKGGGEVEAFF